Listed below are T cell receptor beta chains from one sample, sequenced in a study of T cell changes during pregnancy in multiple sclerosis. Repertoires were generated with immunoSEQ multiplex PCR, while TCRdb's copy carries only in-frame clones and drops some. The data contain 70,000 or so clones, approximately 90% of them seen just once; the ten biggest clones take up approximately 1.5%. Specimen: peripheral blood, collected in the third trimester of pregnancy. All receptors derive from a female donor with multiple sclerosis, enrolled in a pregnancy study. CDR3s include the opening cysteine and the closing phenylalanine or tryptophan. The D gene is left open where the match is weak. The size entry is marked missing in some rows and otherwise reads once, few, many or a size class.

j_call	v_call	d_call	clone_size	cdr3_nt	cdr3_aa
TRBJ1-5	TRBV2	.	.	TGTGCCAGCCGAGAGGACCGCGGGAATCAGCCCCAGCATTTT	CASREDRGNQPQHF
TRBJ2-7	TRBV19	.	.	TGTGCCAGTACCCGAAAGGGGGGGTCCTACGAGCAGTACTTC	CASTRKGGSYEQYF
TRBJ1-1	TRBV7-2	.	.	TGTGCCAGCAGCCAGCTACGGGTGAACACTGAAGCTTTCTTT	CASSQLRVNTEAFF
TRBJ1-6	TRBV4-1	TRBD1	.	TGCGCCAGCAGCCAGGGGTACAGGGGGCTGGATTCACCCCTCCACTTT	CASSQGYRGLDSPLHF
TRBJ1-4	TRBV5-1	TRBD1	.	TGCGCCAGCAGCCTGCAGGGGGCGGGGGCCAATGAAAAACTGTTTTTT	CASSLQGAGANEKLFF
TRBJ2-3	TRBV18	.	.	TGTGCCAGCTCACCCGGTGGCACAGATACGCAGTATTTT	CASSPGGTDTQYF
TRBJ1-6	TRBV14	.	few	TGTGCCAGCAGCCAAACAGGGAGCTCCTATAATTCACCCCTCCACTTT	CASSQTGSSYNSPLHF
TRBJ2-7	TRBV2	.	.	TGTGCCAGCAGTGAATTGAACCTCTACTACGAGCAGTACTTC	CASSELNLYYEQYF
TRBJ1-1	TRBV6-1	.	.	TGTGCCAGCAGTGACAGGGTCACTGAAGCTTTCTTT	CASSDRVTEAFF
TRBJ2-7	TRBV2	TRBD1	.	TGTGCCAGCAGCGGGACAGCCTCCTCCTACGAGCAGTACTTC	CASSGTASSYEQYF
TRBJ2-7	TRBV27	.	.	TGTGCCAGCGGGTACAGTACCTACGAGCAGTACTTC	CASGYSTYEQYF
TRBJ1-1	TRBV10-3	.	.	TGTGCCAGTACAGGTTCCCGGAACACTGAAGCTTTCTTT	CASTGSRNTEAFF
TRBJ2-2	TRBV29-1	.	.	TGCAGCGCCCGAGGGCAGCCCAACGGCGGGGAGCTGTTTTTT	CSARGQPNGGELFF
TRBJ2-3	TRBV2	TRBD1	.	TGTGCCAGCAGTTACCGGGACAGGGGAACCGATACGCAGTATTTT	CASSYRDRGTDTQYF
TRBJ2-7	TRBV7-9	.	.	TGTGCCAGCAGCTTAGATGCCTGGAGCTCCTACGAGCAGTACTTC	CASSLDAWSSYEQYF
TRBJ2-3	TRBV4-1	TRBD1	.	TGCGCCAGCAGCCTCCAGGGGGCACCAAATACGCAGTATTTT	CASSLQGAPNTQYF
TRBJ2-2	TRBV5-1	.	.	TGCGCCAGCAGCTTGGCCTCAGGGTACGGGGAGCTGTTTTTT	CASSLASGYGELFF
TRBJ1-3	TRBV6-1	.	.	TGTGCCAGCACCCTCGGGGGGCAGGGAAACACCATATATTTT	CASTLGGQGNTIYF
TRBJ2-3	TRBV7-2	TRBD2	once	TGTGCCAGCAGCTCAGGGACTAGTCGCACAGATACGCAGTATTTT	CASSSGTSRTDTQYF
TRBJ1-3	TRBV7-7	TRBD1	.	TGTGCTAGCAGCCCCCTCGACAGGGGTGGAAACACCATATATTTT	CASSPLDRGGNTIYF
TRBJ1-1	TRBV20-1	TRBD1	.	TGCAGTGCTGGGAGGACAGGGACTGCTTTCTTT	CSAGRTGTAFF
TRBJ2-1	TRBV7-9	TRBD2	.	TGTGCCAGCAGCCCCAGGCGCGGGGGGGCCCATGAGCAGTTCTTC	CASSPRRGGAHEQFF
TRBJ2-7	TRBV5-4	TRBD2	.	TGTGCCAGCAGCTTGGAAAGCGGGGATCGTTACGAGCAGTACTTC	CASSLESGDRYEQYF
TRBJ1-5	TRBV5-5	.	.	TGTGCCAGCAGCTGGGGGGACGGATATCAGCCCCAGCATTTT	CASSWGDGYQPQHF
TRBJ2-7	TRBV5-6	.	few	TGTGCCAGCAGCTCGTTCTACGAGCAGTACTTC	CASSSFYEQYF
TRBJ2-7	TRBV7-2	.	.	TGTGCCAGCAGACGGGAGATTAGCTCCTACGAGCAGTACTTC	CASRREISSYEQYF
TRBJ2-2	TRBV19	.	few	TGTGCCAGCACCCCGGACGGCGGGTTTACCGGGGAGCTGTTTTTT	CASTPDGGFTGELFF
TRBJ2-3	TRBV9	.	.	TGTGCCAGCAGCGGCCGACCGCGAGGGCCAGATACGCAGTATTTT	CASSGRPRGPDTQYF
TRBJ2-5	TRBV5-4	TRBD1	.	TGTGCCAGCAGCTGGGGACAGGGCCACCAAGAGACCCAGTACTTC	CASSWGQGHQETQYF
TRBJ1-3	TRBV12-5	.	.	TGTGCTAGTGGTTTTGTTGTGGGGGGCTCTGGAAACACCATATATTTT	CASGFVVGGSGNTIYF
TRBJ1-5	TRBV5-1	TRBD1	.	TGCGCCAGCAGCTTCGGGACAGGGAACCCCCGGGACTCGCCCCAGCATTTT	CASSFGTGNPRDSPQHF
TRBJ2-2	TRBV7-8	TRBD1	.	TGTGCCAGCACGCGCACAGGGGATCCGACCGGGGAGCTGTTTTTT	CASTRTGDPTGELFF
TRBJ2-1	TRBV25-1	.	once	TGTGCCAGCAGTGAGGCGGGTACTAGGACCAATGAGCAGTTCTTC	CASSEAGTRTNEQFF
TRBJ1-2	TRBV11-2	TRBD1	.	TGTGCCAGCAGCTTATACGACAGGGGTAGGGGCTACACCTTC	CASSLYDRGRGYTF
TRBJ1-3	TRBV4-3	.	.	TGCGCCAGCAGCCAGACGGTGGCGGACTCTGGAAACACCATATATTTT	CASSQTVADSGNTIYF
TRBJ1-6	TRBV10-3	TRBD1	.	TGTGCCATCAGAATCTCACAGGGGGCAAGTTCACCCCTCCACTTT	CAIRISQGASSPLHF
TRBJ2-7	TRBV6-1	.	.	TGTGCCAGCCGGTCCACCGGACGCGGGTACGAGCAGTACTTC	CASRSTGRGYEQYF
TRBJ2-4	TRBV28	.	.	TGTGCCAGCAGCACGGGGTGGGCCAAAAACATTCAGTACTTC	CASSTGWAKNIQYF
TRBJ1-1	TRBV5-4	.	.	TGTGCCAGCAGCTTACAGGGAAGGGGGAACACTGAAGCTTTCTTT	CASSLQGRGNTEAFF
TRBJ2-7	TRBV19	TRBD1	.	TGTGCCTCGACGAGTCAGGGGGCGGGCGAGCAGTACTTC	CASTSQGAGEQYF
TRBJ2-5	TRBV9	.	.	TGTGCCAGCAGCGACCTTCGTGCCGGGGGAGAGACCCAGTACTTC	CASSDLRAGGETQYF
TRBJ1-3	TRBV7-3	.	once	TGTGCCAGCAGCTTAAGCCGGGGCTCTGGAAACACCATATATTTT	CASSLSRGSGNTIYF
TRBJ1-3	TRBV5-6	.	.	TGTGCCAGCAGCTTGATCGGACAGCTTAAAACCTCTGGAAACACCATATATTTT	CASSLIGQLKTSGNTIYF
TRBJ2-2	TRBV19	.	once	TGTGCCAGTAGTAAAAACGGTTATAACACCGGGGAGCTGTTTTTT	CASSKNGYNTGELFF
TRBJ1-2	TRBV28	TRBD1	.	TGTGCCAGCATTCCGACAGGGGGGGCGGGTGGCTACACCTTC	CASIPTGGAGGYTF
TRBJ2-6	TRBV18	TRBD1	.	TGTGCCAGCTCACCCCTACAGGGGCCTGGGGCCAACGTCCTGACTTTC	CASSPLQGPGANVLTF
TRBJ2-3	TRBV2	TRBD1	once	TGTGCCAGCAGTACACCGCGTAGCGAGGGGGCTCGGGATACGCAGTATTTT	CASSTPRSEGARDTQYF
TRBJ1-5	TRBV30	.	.	TGTGCCTGGGCCGGGGAATCTAGTAATCAGCCCCAGCATTTT	CAWAGESSNQPQHF
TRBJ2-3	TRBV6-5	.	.	TGTGCCAGCAGTTACGGGCAGTTTGCCGATACGCAGTATTTT	CASSYGQFADTQYF
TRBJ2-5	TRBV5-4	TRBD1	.	TGTGCCAGCAGCTTTTCCGCCTCGGCAGGACAGGGGAACCAGTACTTC	CASSFSASAGQGNQYF
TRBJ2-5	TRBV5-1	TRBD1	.	TGCGCCAGCAGCCCTTCAGGGGGCGAGGAGACCCAGTACTTC	CASSPSGGEETQYF
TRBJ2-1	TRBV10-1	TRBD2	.	TGCGCCAGCAGTGGGACTAGCGGGGGGCCCGCCTCCTACAATGAGCAGTTCTTC	CASSGTSGGPASYNEQFF
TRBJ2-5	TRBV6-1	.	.	TGTGCCAGCAGTGGAGGAGGGGGCGCAGAGACCCAGTACTTC	CASSGGGGAETQYF
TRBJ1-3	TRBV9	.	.	TGTGCCAGCAGCGTGAGAATTAACGCCGGAAACACCATATATTTT	CASSVRINAGNTIYF
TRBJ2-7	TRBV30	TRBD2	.	TGTGCCTGGAATGGAGGCGGGGGGTCCTACGAGCAGTACTTC	CAWNGGGGSYEQYF